This TCR beta chain was sequenced during a study of immune cell composition in non-small cell lung cancer. The protocol was immunoSEQ multiplex PCR, while the TCRdb copy is restricted to in-frame clones and leaves out a portion. The sample consists of around 15,000 clones, about 80% of them appearing once. Normal lung was sampled as far from the tumour as possible, at least 3 cm. Trimming cost V 2 bases and J 4 bases, with 13 bases left between them. The CDR3 covers 15 residues. These data were also filed under a second study, of CD4 T cells in lung cancer.

The source material was non-adjacent lung tissue. The rearrangement links TRBV23-1 to TRBJ2-3; TRBD1 or TRBD2 may be the D gene (5 bases each). TRBV23-1 is an ORF, and what it does is uncertain. The TCR comes from a human donor with non-small cell lung cancer. In DNA form, the CDR3 reads TGCGCCAGCAGTCAACTAGTGAGGGGCCCAGATACGCAGTATTTT. Translated, it gives CASSQLVRGPDTQYF.